The T cell receptor beta chain under discussion was sequenced for a study of blood T cell repertoires in COVID-19. In the source study's methods: Nucleated cell number was recorded as an estimate derived from reference gene primer amplification. TCRdb's copy holds only in-frame clones and misses some; the assay was immunoSEQ multiplex PCR. D and trimming were read from the DNA, whereas the V and J calls and clone size are those reported in that table. This table holds 190,000 or so clones, approximately 90% found once. The V gene end was trimmed by 5 bases and the J gene end by 6 bases; junction bases not matched to a gene: 6. Germline V gene sequence: CDR1 LNHDA, CDR2 SQIVND (reference sequence). The CDR3 length is 13 residues.

The sequenced sample was peripheral blood. J is TRBJ2-7 and V is TRBV19; 8 bases are a match to TRBD1. This receptor was taken from a woman in her 30s with active or convalescent COVID-19. The CDR3 protein is CASSGTGGGEQYF. CDR3 bases: TGTGCCAGTAGTGGAACAGGGGGAGGCGAGCAGTACTTC.